The 13 T cell receptor beta chains reported below all come from one sample, sequenced in a study of identical twins. TCRdb independently ran MiXCR on the 5' RACE reads; one entry per CDR3 protein. Altogether approximately 690,000 distinct CDR3 sequences are present, 5.5% to 7.5% being singletons, with the ten largest covering approximately 2%. Sequenced sample: naive T cells sorted from blood. The source of these receptors is a man younger than 35 in good health.

The table lists this clonotype with many counts. This rearrangement joins TRBV25-1 to TRBJ1-2; D unclear. Germline CDR1 and CDR2: MGHDK and SYGVNS. The CDR3 consists of 15 residues. Trimming took 6 bases from V and 3 from J, leaving 17 bases between them. CDR3 sequence: CASSSPDRPYYGYTF. DNA for the CDR3: TGTGCCAGCAGCTCCCCAGACCGGCCCTACTATGGCTACACCTTC.

V gene TRBV2 combines with J gene TRBJ2-7; 9 nucleotides align to TRBD2. Unmatched junction bases numbered 15, after V lost 4 bases and J lost 5 bases. Germline V CDR1 and CDR2: SNHLY, FYNNEI. This CDR3 region has 17 residues. Here the CDR3 reads CASSVASGNLIPNEQYF. For the CDR3, the DNA is TGTGCCAGCAGTGTGGCTAGCGGGAACCTGATCCCCAACGAGCAGTACTTC.

Many counts were recorded for this clonotype. The V call is TRBV28, the J call TRBJ2-5, with D perhaps matching TRBD2 (5 bases). CDR3 size: 18 residues. Per the germline V gene, CDR1 is MDHEN and CDR2 is SYDVKM. Trimming left V 3 bases short and J 3 bases short, with 23 bases between. CDR3 DNA: TGTGCCAGCAGTTTGTCTCTAGCAGAACCGAACGCAGAAGAGACCCAGTACTTC. Its protein product is CASSLSLAEPNAEETQYF.

Only a few counts were recorded for this clonotype. The genes are TRBV4-3 and TRBJ1-3, with D unclear. Trimming stripped 0 bases from V and 0 bases from J, with 6 bases between. CDR1 LGHNA and CDR2 YSLEER come from the germline V gene. CDR3 length: 15 residues. CDR3 protein: CASSQDTGSGNTIYF. In nucleotides, the CDR3 is TGCGCCAGCAGCCAAGACACGGGCTCTGGAAACACCATATATTTT.

This clonotype has only a few counts. The rearrangement uses TRBV20-1 and TRBJ2-1, with 7 nucleotides matching TRBD2. There are 15 residues in the CDR3. Looked up from germline, CDR1 is DFQATT and CDR2 is SNEGSKA (reference sequence). V was clipped by 1 base and J by 4 bases; unmatched bases: 7. The CDR3 sequence: CSARGVGTTYNEQFF. The CDR3 DNA reads as TGCAGTGCTAGAGGGGTAGGGACTACGTACAATGAGCAGTTCTTC.

This clonotype was picked up many times. The chain joins TRBV28 to TRBJ1-5; D call uncertain. The germline V gene encodes CDR1 MDHEN and CDR2 SYDVKM. V was cut by 6 bases and J by 1 base, with 10 bases left in between. CDR3 size: 14 residues. CDR3 region: CASSPRRSNQPQHF. The CDR3 coding sequence is TGTGCCAGCAGCCCCCGACGGAGCAATCAGCCCCAGCATTTT.

This clonotype has just a few counts. This sequence joins TRBV10-3 and TRBJ2-5; TRBD2 aligns across 8 bases. With V trimmed by 5 bases and J by 0 bases, 5 bases remained unmatched. The germline CDR1 and CDR2 sequences are ENHRY and SYGVKD. The CDR3 covers 15 residues. In nucleotides, the CDR3 is TGTGCCATCAGTCCGAGCGGGAGAGACCAAGAGACCCAGTACTTC. This codes for CAISPSGRDQETQYF.

The chain carries TRBV6-1 and TRBJ2-1; maybe TRBD2 (5 bases). V lost 6 bases and J 4 bases, leaving 10 bases between the germline ends. In germline, CDR1 is MNHNS, CDR2 SASEGT. The CDR3 loop spans 13 amino acids. The CDR3 region has the DNA TGTGCCAGCAGGGACGGACTTTACAATGAGCAGTTCTTC. Its translation is CASRDGLYNEQFF.

This clonotype turned up a few times. The chain recombines TRBV2 with TRBJ2-1, with 11 nucleotides matching TRBD2. This CDR3 contains 14 residues. J lost 4 bases, V lost 8 bases, and 4 bases had no gene match. Per the germline V gene, CDR1 is SNHLY and CDR2 is FYNNEI. In nucleotides, the CDR3 is TGTGCCAGCGTAGCGGGAGGGCCTTACAATGAGCAGTTCTTC. It translates to CASVAGGPYNEQFF.

This clonotype came up a few times. The chain joins TRBV7-9 to TRBJ2-1, with 7 bases that match TRBD2. The germline V gene has CDR1 SEHNR and CDR2 FQNEAQ (reference sequence). J was trimmed by 7 bases and V by 3 bases; bases with no gene match: 12. The CDR3 is 16 residues long. The CDR3 here is CASSFAPAGDGNEQFF. Written as DNA, the CDR3 is TGTGCCAGCAGCTTTGCTCCGGCGGGAGACGGGAATGAGCAGTTCTTC.

This clonotype was seen repeatedly, ten times or more. The V gene is TRBV12-3 or TRBV12-4, the J gene TRBJ1-4, with D unclear. This CDR3 has 16 amino acids. The V end lost 6 bases, the J end lost 0 bases, and 14 bases lay between the germline ends. CDR3 residues: CASRPLTGTTNEKLFF. DNA for the CDR3: TGTGCCAGCAGACCTCTTACGGGAACAACTAATGAAAAACTGTTTTTT.

This clonotype was observed a few times. The chain joins TRBV7-9 to TRBJ2-7, with 10 bases lining up with TRBD1. The J segment lost 5 bases and the V segment lost 5 bases, leaving 3 bases of the junction unmatched. The CDR3 is 13 residues long. The germline V gene has CDR1 SEHNR and CDR2 FQNEAQ (reference sequence). CDR3 sequence: CASSETGGHEQYF. DNA of the CDR3: TGTGCCAGCAGCGAGACAGGGGGCCACGAGCAGTACTTC. Complete variable domain (other parts from reference TRBV7-9 and TRBJ2-7): DTGVSQNPRHKITKRGQNVTFRCDPISEHNRLYWYRQTLGQGPEFLTYFQNEAQLEKSRLLSDRFSAERPKGSFSTLEIQRTEQGDSAMYLCASSETGGHEQYFGPGTRLTVT.

V and J are TRBV5-1 and TRBJ2-1; D remains unclear. The CDR3 loop spans 14 amino acids. Germline V gene lookup returns CDR1 SGHRS and CDR2 YFSETQ. The V end lost 0 bases, the J end lost 1 base, and 5 bases lay between the germline ends. CDR3 in amino acids: CASSLAISYNEQFF. In DNA form, the CDR3 reads TGCGCCAGCAGCTTGGCGATTTCCTACAATGAGCAGTTCTTC.